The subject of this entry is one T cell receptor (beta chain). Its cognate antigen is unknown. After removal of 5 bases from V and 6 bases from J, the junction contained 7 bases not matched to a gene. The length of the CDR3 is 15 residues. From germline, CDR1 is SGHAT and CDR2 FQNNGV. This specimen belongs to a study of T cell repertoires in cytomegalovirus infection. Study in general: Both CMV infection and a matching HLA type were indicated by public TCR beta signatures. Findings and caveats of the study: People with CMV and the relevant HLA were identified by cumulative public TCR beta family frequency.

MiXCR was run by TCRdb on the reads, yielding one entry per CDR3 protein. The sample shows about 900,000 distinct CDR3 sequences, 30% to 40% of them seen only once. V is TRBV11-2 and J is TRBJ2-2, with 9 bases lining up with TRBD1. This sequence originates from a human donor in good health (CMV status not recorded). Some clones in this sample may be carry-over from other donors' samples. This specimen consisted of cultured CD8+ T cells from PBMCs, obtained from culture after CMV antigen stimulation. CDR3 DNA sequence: TGTGCCAGCAGCGAAAAACAGGGGGCGGCCGGGGAGCTGTTTTTT. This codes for CASSEKQGAAGELFF.